This paragraph covers one TCR beta chain sequence. Its binding antigen is unknown. No clone much larger than this one lies a single base away; base qualities are absent. The cohort was made up of approximately 670 healthy bone marrow donors. At the time of sampling, every cohort member was nominally healthy, though immune exposures that went unrecorded were likely present. CMV serostatus was recorded as positive for some 300 and negative for about 50% of the roughly 670 cohort members, whereas no CMV serostatus was recorded for the donor in question. Each donor provided a peripheral blood sample, and peripheral blood mononuclear cells were used for TCR beta sequencing. Genomic DNA was extracted from the blood cell samples with the Qiagen DNeasy Blood Extraction Kit. The source of the sample is a study of cytomegalovirus exposure and HLA in healthy donors listed by TCRdb under 2017. Study-wide context: An earlier analysis of several hundred of the donors reported about 250 Gb of sequence data and 100 million to 140 million unique TCR beta sequences from 190 million or so T cells. Donor age, sex, ethnicity and CMV serostatus were collected together with the repertoire data. The later analysis used no new phenotypic data to find candidate immune exposures, relying instead on TCR beta sequences and their occurrence across donors. In a later analysis, previously published TCR beta repertoires from 500 to 750 donors were re-analyzed and high-resolution HLA genotyping was added so that TCR occurrence patterns could be studied. The genetic ancestry cluster associated with self-reported Caucasian donors included about four fifths of the 398 genotyped donors. High-throughput TCR immunosequencing, statistical association of individual TCRs with disease status, and machine learning were combined to predict cytomegalovirus infection status. A later genetic analysis took genome-wide SNP genotypes for about 55% of the 666 donors and used that subset as a discovery cohort. Along with the approximately 620-subject first cohort, a separate validation cohort of about 110 different subjects was used. All discovery cohort repertoires had been generated on a single sequencing platform. The number of donors typed differed by locus, with about 629-630 for A, B, C, DRB1 and DQB1, 522 for DQA1, 600 to 610 for DPA1, and approximately 470 for DPB1. The T cell repertoires of 666 subjects were profiled by immunosequencing and related to cytomegalovirus serostatus. Class I and class II HLA loci were covered by the typing at four-digit resolution. The aim of the study was to test whether cataloging public T cell receptors could identify signatures of past pathogen exposure. Four or five DR-DQ haplotypes were treated as single units for association and clustering because of strong linkage in the cohort. In an earlier analysis of a few hundred of the donors, high-throughput TCR beta sequencing was used to judge whether each TCR beta V gene segment behaved as functional or pseudogenic. Among 300 to 500 genotyped donors of the cohort, an average of about 240,000 unique TCR beta nucleotide sequences was sequenced per donor, of which about 19% were non-productive. About 300 gigabases of sequencing data and around 85 million unique TCR sequences made up an early release that covered some 640 HLA-typed donors. The study at large found these results: Compared with the roughly 700-donor mean, donors in an Asian-associated ancestry cluster had fewer N-insertions in productive TCRs, according to a later genetic analysis. For the cohort, immune exposure information was limited to CMV serostatus. An earlier analysis of some 560 of the donors showed that most TCR beta V segments appeared in productive rearrangements either about 87% or about 30% of the time, which broadly matched IMGT annotations. Across donors, most TCR sequences were observed very rarely, whereas some public TCRs were present in many individuals. In a later analysis, several top co-occurrence clusters were reported to appear linked to parvovirus B19, influenza, CMV and Epstein-Barr virus. In a later genetic analysis, a missense DCLRE1C variant was associated with V-gene and J-gene trimming of TCR beta chains, and the association was replicated in an independent cohort. In a later analysis, TCR association rates were found to vary across HLA loci, with the most associated TCRs seen for DRB1 alleles and the fewest for HLA-C alleles. A further reported finding was that TCR beta sequences accurately predicted the HLA-A and HLA-B alleles for most subjects in the first cohort. A later analysis found that HLA-associated TCR beta chains were more clonally expanded and had lower generation probabilities than equally common non-associated chains. In vitro tests confirmed that a few of the cytomegalovirus-associated TCR beta chains recognize cytomegalovirus antigens. A later analysis found that most CMV-associated TCR beta chains appeared HLA-restricted, with HLA associations seemingly driven largely by CMV exposure. A cluster of highly shared sequence variants was judged likely to be a technical artifact of the sequencing pipeline. In the study, about 150 TCR beta chains were listed as associated with cytomegalovirus. Strong co-occurrence of HLA alleles, especially DR and DQ, made assigning TCR associations to individual alleles difficult. Correlated functional status among segregating V segments might be attributable to linkage disequilibrium, but an unknown experimental factor could not be ruled out. In this cohort, only TCR beta chains were sequenced, and detectable features were limited by the absence of alpha or paired-chain data. The classifier was reported to diagnose cytomegalovirus status with high specificity and sensitivity in both the original cohort and the validation cohort. It was suggested by the authors that the approach could potentially be generalized to other disease states and immunological phenotypes. A later analysis associated 17,000 or so TCR beta sequences with specific HLA alleles at a false discovery rate of 0.05. The earlier analysis of 587 of the donors excluded roughly 17 rarely observed V segments, including chromosome 9 orphons, because counts were too low. Roughly uniform sequencing depth across donors was assumed in presence/absence analyses, although this assumption may not hold. Because HLA typing was unavailable for some donors at each locus, only the typed subset was used in association tests. Some IMGT-functional V segments, including TRBV6-2 and TRBV6-3, could not be told apart with the 87-base-pair reads, so those segments were excluded.

Based on the germline V gene, the CDR1 and CDR2 sequences are KGHSH and LQKENI. V is reduced by 4 bases and J by 3 bases, leaving a spacing of 10 bases between them. The CDR3 goes from the cysteine to the phenylalanine over 13 residues. Kept here is only the CDR3 DNA, which spans 39 bases and is read in frame from base 1. The library was obtained by the immunoSEQ multiplex PCR assay. The multiplex PCR relied on a mix of 60 forward primers for TCR Vbeta segments and 13 reverse primers for TCR Jbeta segments. A multiplex PCR assay on genomic DNA amplified the CDR3 region of rearranged TCR beta genes. The amplified TCR beta libraries were sequenced on the Illumina HiSeq System as 87-base-pair reads. In the source study's methods: A later analysis tallied 80 million to 95 million unique TCR beta chains across the 660 or so repertoires, and approximately 11 million of those chains were shared by two or more donors. Raw reads were error-corrected and collapsed into unique sequences by a nearest-neighbor algorithm in which closely related sequences were merged to remove PCR and sequencing errors. CDR3 sequences were aligned to IMGT reference sequences to assign V, D and J gene segments. For a sequence to be retained, a match of at least six nucleotides was required to both a V gene segment and a J gene segment. A rearrangement counted as productive if the CDR3 had no stop codons and remained in frame with V and J, and every other rearrangement counted as non-productive. Following IMGT convention, CDR3 was defined as the stretch from the second conserved V-encoded cysteine to the conserved J-encoded phenylalanine. In an earlier analysis of 550 to 650 of the donors, sequences lacking an unambiguous match to a single V gene segment were excluded. In an earlier analysis of a few hundred of the donors, a V segment was called functional when productive rearrangements were above 56.7%, and segregating when the standard deviation between donors exceeded 5%. To diagnose cytomegalovirus status from the catalog of TCR beta chain sequences, a statistical classification framework was built. In a later analysis, V and J genes were assigned by comparing TCR nucleotide sequences against IMGT/GENE-DB human TR gene sequences. A later analysis assigned CDR3 sequences and most-parsimonious VDJ recombination scenarios with the TCRdist pipeline. In a later analysis, every TCR beta chain was defined by the combination of its CDR3 amino acid sequence and its V-gene family, and reads without a unique V-gene family were dropped. In a later analysis, around 650 highly shared, low-generation-probability nucleotide sequences were removed to address suspected cross-contamination and a sequencing artifact. In a later analysis, a clonal expansion index for each public chain was calculated from normalized within-repertoire ranks of inferred template counts. In a later analysis, generation probabilities were computed using a VDJ recombination model fitted to out-of-frame rearrangements, and the results were checked against IGoR. In a later analysis, TCR-TCR, TCR-HLA and TCR-CMV co-occurrence was scored with hypergeometric tests, and a repertoire-size bias correction was applied to TCR pairs. False discovery rates were estimated in a later analysis by permuting HLA or CMV assignments 20 times. In a later analysis, co-occurring TCRs were grouped with DBSCAN, and TCRdist sequence similarity was added when clustering was performed within HLA-allele-positive subsets. Co-occurrence clustering excluded repertoires with fewer than 30,000 or more than 120,000 public chains, plus five with anomalous nucleotide sharing. TCRdb mirrors the immuneACCESS table, restricted to in-frame sequences. Some clones are absent from its copies; in checked studies, under half trace to an unresolved V gene, and the reason for the others is unknown. V, J and clone size reflect that table, while D and trimming were determined from the DNA. The sample table contains approximately 160,000 clones; only one count was recorded for around 75% of them. The ten biggest clones cover about 2% of the sample.

The sample comprised PBMCs. The sequence derives from a human donor in good health. The V and J segments used are TRBV18 and TRBJ2-7; TRBD1 is possibly the D segment (5 matching bases). CDR3 loop: CASSLNQGYEQYF. The sequenced DNA is TGTGCCAGCTCACTGAACCAGGGCTACGAGCAGTACTTC. The reference TRBV18 and TRBJ2-7 proteins fill in what lies around the CDR3, so the full variable domain reads NAGVMQNPRHLVRRRGQEARLRCSPMKGHSHVYWYRQLPEEGLKFMVYLQKENIIDESGMPKERFSAEFPKEGPSILRIQQVVRGDSAAYFCASSLNQGYEQYFGPGTRLTVT.